The entry below describes one T cell receptor beta chain. This specimen belongs to a study of blood T cell repertoires in COVID-19. Study details: Specimens from acute and convalescent COVID-19 originated in the United States, Italy and Spain. T cells, B-cell-depleted T cells, or PBMCs provided the cDNA or gDNA that served as material.

The CDR3 spans 22 residues. Germline CDR1 is MDHEN and CDR2 is SYDVKM. V was trimmed by 3 bases and J by 1 base, leaving 31 bases between them. In the original workflow: Researchers report that nucleated cell counts were estimated from reference gene primer amplification. Repertoires were generated with immunoSEQ multiplex PCR, while TCRdb's copy carries only in-frame clones and drops some. V, J and clone size were drawn from that table, and D and trimming were deduced from the DNA. Of some 370,000 clones in the sample, 85% to 90% were seen once. Sequenced material: peripheral blood. The TCR originated in a man between 18 and 29 years old with active or convalescent COVID-19. The chain couples TRBV28 to TRBJ1-5; possibly TRBD1 for D (6 bases). This chain's CDR3 is CASSFYPTGLTGILNSNQPQHF. The CDR3 DNA reads TGTGCCAGCAGTTTTTACCCTACAGGGCTCACAGGAATCCTGAACAGCAATCAGCCCCAGCATTTT.